Shown below are 9 T cell receptor beta chains from a single sample sequenced in a study of shared clonotypes between healthy human individuals. Assay used: immunoSEQ multiplex PCR; TCRdb lists only in-frame clones, some missing. The sample consists of about 1.1 million clones, about 72% of them appearing once. Source material: memory CD4+ T cells from PBMCs. Subset meaning: CD45RA-negative fraction. These receptors originate from a man aged 18 to 29 in good health. Some clones in this sample may be carry-over from other donors' samples.

This clone has at least ten counts. This chain links TRBV13 with TRBJ2-4, with 14 positions matching TRBD2. Germline V gene data show CDR1 as PRHDT and CDR2 as FYEKMQ (reference sequence). After removal of 5 bases from V and 11 bases from J, the junction contained 5 bases not matched to a gene. The CDR3 loop spans 14 amino acids. CDR3 sequence (DNA): TGTGCCAGCAGCCAGGGGACTAGCGGGAGATTTCAGTACTTC. Translating it yields CASSQGTSGRFQYF.

Regarding this clone: Germline and junction disagree at one end, which may indicate a read error. Within the sample, other DNA sequences also encode this same CDR3. The J gene is TRBJ2-7, the V gene TRBV6-5; 11 nucleotides agree with TRBD2. This CDR3 is built from 16 residues. CDR1 is MNHEY, CDR2 SVGAGI, per germline. CDR3 sequence (DNA): TGTGCCAGCAGTTTAGTGGTAGCGGGAGGGGTCTACGAGCAGTACTTT. Translated: CASSLVVAGGVYEQYF.

In this sample, this clone turned up a few times. The rearrangement joins TRBV5-5 to TRBJ1-2; 7 bases line up with TRBD1. Per germline, CDR1 SGHKS and CDR2 YYEKEE (reference sequence). With 1 base clipped from V and 2 bases from J, the junction kept 2 bases outside the gene matches. This CDR3 has 14 amino acids. As DNA, the CDR3 is TGTGCCAGCAGCTTGAAACAGGGGAACTATGGCTACACCTTC. Protein sequence: CASSLKQGNYGYTF.

Concerning this clone itself: A junction end diverges from the germline sequence, so it may reflect a read error. The chain employs TRBV7-3 and TRBJ2-1; 10 bases match TRBD2. Germline assignment: CDR1 SGHTA and CDR2 FQGTGA. The CDR3 totals 12 residues. The CDR3 loop reads CRTSGSYNEQFF. In nucleotides, the CDR3 is TGCCGGACTAGCGGTTCCTACAATGAGCAGTTCTTC.

This sequence joins TRBV29-1 and TRBJ2-3, with D unresolved. The CDR3 has 12 residues. V was shortened by 2 bases and J by 3 bases, with 6 bases between the two germline ends. Germline V gene data show CDR1 as SQVTM and CDR2 as ANQGSEA. This CDR3 reads CSVETATDTQYF. For the CDR3, the DNA is TGCAGCGTTGAAACGGCGACAGATACGCAGTATTTT.

In DNA, the CDR3 is TGTGCCAGCAGCTTCTTGAACCTAGCGGCTACCTACGAGCAGTACTTC. This gives the protein CASSFLNLAATYEQYF. The V call is TRBV7-8, the J call TRBJ2-7; TRBD2 matches 7 bases. The V segment lost 3 bases and the J segment 2 bases; nucleotides outside the gene matches: 10. From germline, CDR1 is SGHVS and CDR2 FQNEAQ. This CDR3 has 16 residues.

V and J are TRBV7-9 and TRBJ2-3; 7 bases line up with TRBD1. CDR3 size: 14 residues. Germline CDR1 SEHNR, CDR2 FQNEAQ (reference sequence). Trimming took 5 bases from V and 5 from J; bases not matched to a gene: 7. The CDR3 DNA follows: TGTGCCAGCAGCCTTGACAGGGCGGGAGATACGCAGTATTTT. This translates into CASSLDRAGDTQYF. The whole variable domain, filled in from reference TRBV7-9 and TRBJ2-3, reads DTGVSQNPRHKITKRGQNVTFRCDPISEHNRLYWYRQTLGQGPEFLTYFQNEAQLEKSRLLSDRFSAERPKGSFSTLEIQRTEQGDSAMYLCASSLDRAGDTQYFGPGTRLTVL.

V and J are TRBV28 and TRBJ2-7, with D unresolved. V gave up 7 bases and J gave up 2 bases, with 12 bases separating them. CDR1 and CDR2 (germline): MDHEN, SYDVKM. This CDR3 is built from 13 residues. The CDR3 spells CASTTTSTYEQYF. For the CDR3, the DNA is TGTGCCAGCACCACGACAAGTACCTACGAGCAGTACTTC.

The chain carries TRBV6-6 and TRBJ2-7; TRBD2 aligns across 10 bases. This CDR3 has 14 amino acids. Trimming removed 7 bases from V and 0 bases from J; junction bases left unmatched: 3. Germline V CDR1 and CDR2: MNHNY, SVGAGI (reference sequence). The CDR3 is CASIRTSGSYEQYF. CDR3 nucleotides: TGTGCCAGCATCAGGACTAGCGGCTCCTACGAGCAGTACTTC.